This T cell receptor (beta chain) was sequenced in a study of cytomegalovirus exposure and HLA in healthy donors. PCR used 60 Vbeta primers and 13 Jbeta primers. Clones were sequenced by immunoSEQ multiplex PCR, and TCRdb holds only the in-frame ones, with some missing. The sample's table shows approximately 110,000 clones. The J segment lost 0 bases and the V segment lost 3 bases, leaving 4 bases of the junction unmatched. This CDR3 spans 15 amino acids. Per the germline V gene, CDR1 is KGHSH and CDR2 is LQKENI. As for this clone: The antigen is undetermined. The same CDR3 can be traced to other DNA sequences in this sample.

Study findings and constraints: A later analysis linked about 17,000 TCR beta sequences to HLA alleles at 0.05 false discovery rate. It was reported that TCR beta sequences correctly inferred the HLA-A and HLA-B alleles for most subjects.

V is TRBV18 and J is TRBJ1-2; 7 bases map to TRBD1. What was sequenced was PBMCs. The sequence was collected from a young man in good health and CMV-seronegative. The CDR3 bases are TGTGCCAGCTCACCGAGACAGGGAACTAACTATGGCTACACCTTC. Translation gives CASSPRQGTNYGYTF. The whole variable domain, remainder taken from reference TRBV18 and TRBJ1-2, is NAGVMQNPRHLVRRRGQEARLRCSPMKGHSHVYWYRQLPEEGLKFMVYLQKENIIDESGMPKERFSAEFPKEGPSILRIQQVVRGDSAAYFCASSPRQGTNYGYTFGSGTRLTVV.